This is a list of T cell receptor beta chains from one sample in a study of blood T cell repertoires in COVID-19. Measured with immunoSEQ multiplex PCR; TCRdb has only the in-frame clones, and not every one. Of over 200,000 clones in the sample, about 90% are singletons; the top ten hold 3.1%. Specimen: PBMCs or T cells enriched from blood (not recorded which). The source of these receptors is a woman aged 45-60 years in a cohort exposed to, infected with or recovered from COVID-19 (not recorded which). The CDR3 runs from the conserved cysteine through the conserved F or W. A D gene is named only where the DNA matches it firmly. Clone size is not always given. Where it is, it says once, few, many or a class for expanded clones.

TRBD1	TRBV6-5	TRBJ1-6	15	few	TGTGCCAGCAGTTACGACAGGGATTTAACTTCACCCCTCCACTTT	CASSYDRDLTSPLHF
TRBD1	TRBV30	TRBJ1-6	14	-	TGTGCCTGGACCAGGACAGGACCGAATTCACCCCTCCACTTT	CAWTRTGPNSPLHF
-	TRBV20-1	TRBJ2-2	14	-	TGCAGTGCTAGTAGTGGGGAGTACACCGGGGAGCTGTTTTTT	CSASSGEYTGELFF
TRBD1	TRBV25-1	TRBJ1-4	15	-	TGTGCCAGCACCCCACAGGGGGGCGGTAATGAAAAACTGTTTTTT	CASTPQGGGNEKLFF
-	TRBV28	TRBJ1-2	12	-	TGTGCCAGCAACCAGGGTTACTATGGCTACACCTTC	CASNQGYYGYTF
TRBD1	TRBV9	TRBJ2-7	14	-	TGTGCCAGCAGCCAAGGACAGGTTTCCTACGAGCAGTACTTC	CASSQGQVSYEQYF
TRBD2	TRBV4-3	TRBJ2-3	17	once	TGCGCCAGCAGCCAAGATTACCGCGGTAGCGGGGGGGGCACGCAGTATTTT	CASSQDYRGSGGGTQYF
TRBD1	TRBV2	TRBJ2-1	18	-	TGTGCCAGCAGGCCGGGACAGGGGGCGGGGGCCGTCTCGAAAGAGCAGTTCTTC	CASRPGQGAGAVSKEQFF
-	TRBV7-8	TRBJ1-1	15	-	TGTGCCAGCAGCTTAGAACGGTCCGGGAACACTGAAGCTTTCTTT	CASSLERSGNTEAFF
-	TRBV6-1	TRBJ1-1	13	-	TGTGCCAGCAGTGAAGCTCAGGGCACTGAAGCTTTCTTT	CASSEAQGTEAFF
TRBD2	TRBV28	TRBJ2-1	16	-	TGTGCCAGCAGTTTATCGGCTAGCGGGGGGCATAATGAGCAGTTCTTC	CASSLSASGGHNEQFF
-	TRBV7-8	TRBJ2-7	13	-	TGTGCCAGCAGCTTAGCCCCAGACTACGAGCAGTACTTC	CASSLAPDYEQYF
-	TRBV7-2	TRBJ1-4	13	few	TGTGCCAGCAGCTTTATAGCTAATGAAAAACTGTTTTTT	CASSFIANEKLFF
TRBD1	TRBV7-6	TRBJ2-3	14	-	TGTGCCAGCAGCTCCGGACAGGGCACAGATACGCAGTATTTT	CASSSGQGTDTQYF
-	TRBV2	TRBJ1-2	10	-	TGTGCCAGCGTGGAGTATGGCTACACCTTC	CASVEYGYTF
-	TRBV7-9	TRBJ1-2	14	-	TGTGCCAGCAGCTTAACCACAGCCAAATATGGCTACACCTTC	CASSLTTAKYGYTF
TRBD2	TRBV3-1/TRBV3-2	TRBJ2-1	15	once	TGTGCCAGCAGCCTCCGACTAGCGGGTCTCCATGAGCAGTTCTTC	CASSLRLAGLHEQFF
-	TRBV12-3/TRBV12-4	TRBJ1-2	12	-	TGTGCCAGCAAAGGGACTGACTATGGCTACACCTTC	CASKGTDYGYTF
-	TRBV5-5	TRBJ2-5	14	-	TGTGCCAGCAGCTTGGGTACAGTTGGAGAGACCCAGTACTTC	CASSLGTVGETQYF